This TCR beta chain was observed in a study of T cell clones after liver transplantation. Study-level background: TCRbeta sequencing after a pre-transplant mixed lymphocyte reaction identified graft-donor-reactive clones, later tracked in post-transplant blood.

Broader study findings: A significant post-transplant drop in circulating graft-donor-reactive CD4 TCRbeta sequences occurred in most of the 8 subjects.

The V end was cut by 6 bases, the J end by 3 bases, with 11 bases between. CDR1 SGHVS and CDR2 FNYEAQ come from the germline V gene. The CDR3 extends over 14 amino acids. In regard to this clone: Its antigen is undetermined. This specimen includes other DNA sequences encoding the same CDR3.

Thawed unstimulated PBMCs were FACS-sorted by CD3, CD4 and CD8 into two populations. The repertoire was sequenced with immunoSEQ multiplex PCR; TCRdb's copy has only in-frame clones and lacks some. Of about 80,000 clones detected, about 82% appear once; the ten largest clones hold 0.45% to 0.55%. Sequencing used CD4+ T cells from blood, obtained 45 to 46 months after liver transplant. This chain connects TRBV7-6 to TRBJ2-2; the D gene could be TRBD1 or TRBD2 (5 bases each). The sequence derives from a human patient who received a liver transplant. Part of the T cell pool may stem from the graft donor. The chain's CDR3 is CASRGQGHTGELFF. The CDR3 nucleotides are TGTGCCAGCAGGGGGCAGGGACACACCGGGGAGCTGTTTTTT.